One and the same sample provided the 10 T cell receptor beta chains below, sequenced in a study of T cell repertoires in cytomegalovirus infection. One entry per CDR3 protein, called by TCRdb with MiXCR from the reads. This sample yields over 150,000 distinct CDR3 sequences, of which 17% are seen a single time; approximately 25% belongs to the top ten. Sequenced sample: CD8+ T cells from PBMCs. The source is a human donor in good health (CMV status not recorded). Some clones in this sample may be carry-over from other donors' samples.

CDR3 residues: CASSISGAGRETQYF. CDR3 nucleotides: TGTGCCAGCAGCATCTCGGGGGCAGGGCGAGAGACCCAGTACTTC. V is TRBV28 and J is TRBJ2-5; D tentatively reads TRBD1 or TRBD2 (6 bases each). The V gene lost 6 bases and the J gene lost 4 bases, with 18 bases spanning the gap. Germline-derived CDR1 and CDR2 are MDHEN and SYDVKM. The CDR3 spans 15 residues.

This clonotype was detected only a few times. This chain connects TRBV7-9 to TRBJ2-2, with TRBD1 as a possible D gene (5 bases). The CDR3 runs to 17 residues. Per germline, CDR1 SEHNR and CDR2 FQNEAQ (reference sequence). Trimming removed 4 bases from V and 0 bases from J, with 15 bases in between. CDR3 loop: CASSYKTANANTGELFF. The CDR3 nucleotides are TGTGCCAGCAGCTATAAGACAGCAAACGCGAACACCGGGGAGCTGTTTTTT.

The chain recombines TRBV10-3 with TRBJ2-1, with D possibly TRBD2 on 5 matching bases. V shed 4 bases and J shed 0 bases, with 13 bases lying between them. In germline, CDR1 is ENHRY, CDR2 SYGVKD. CDR3 size: 16 residues. CDR3 sequence: CAISVLHGDSYNEQFF. CDR3 sequence (DNA): TGTGCCATCAGTGTCCTCCACGGGGACTCCTACAATGAGCAGTTCTTC.

The chain joins TRBV15 to TRBJ2-1; a possible D gene is TRBD2 (6 bases). The CDR3 extends over 17 amino acids. V was pared by 0 bases and J by 2 bases, with 14 bases between. The germline V gene encodes CDR1 LNHNV and CDR2 YYDKDF (reference sequence). In DNA, the CDR3 is TGTGCCACCAGCAGAGATCTATGGGAGGACACCTACAATGAGCAGTTCTTC. This gives the protein CATSRDLWEDTYNEQFF.

V gene TRBV29-1 combines with J gene TRBJ2-2; D unresolved. The V end lost 2 bases, the J end lost 7 bases, and 17 bases lay between the germline ends. Germline V CDR1 and CDR2: SQVTM, ANQGSEA. The CDR3 is made up of 15 amino acids. CDR3 nucleotides: TGCAGCGTTGAAACCCCTCGTGGGGTCGACGGGGAGCTGTTTTTT. Translating it yields CSVETPRGVDGELFF.

This clonotype has only a few counts. V gene TRBV10-1 combines with J gene TRBJ2-1, with 12 bases matching TRBD2. V lost 4 bases and J lost 5; bases outside the gene matches: 9. Germline CDR1 and CDR2: WNHNN and SYGVQD (reference sequence). The CDR3 is 17 amino acids. The CDR3 nucleotides read TGCGCCAGCAGTGGGACTAGCGGGATTAACTGGAACAATGAGCAGTTCTTC. This translates into CASSGTSGINWNNEQFF.

In its sample, this clonotype was seen a few times. DNA of the CDR3: TGCAGCGTTGAACGGGAGGCCGGTTCCGAGCAGTACTTC. It codes for CSVEREAGSEQYF. The rearrangement links TRBV29-1 to TRBJ2-7, with 7 bases that match TRBD2. The CDR3 runs 13 residues. V trimming: 2 bases; J trimming: 6 bases; junction bases outside the gene matches: 7. Germline CDR1 reads SQVTM; CDR2 reads ANQGSEA.

This clonotype was detected a few times. V is TRBV7-8 and J is TRBJ2-7, with TRBD1 identical over 9 bases. CDR3 length: 16 amino acids. With V trimmed by 1 base and J by 5 bases, 9 bases remained unmatched. CDR1 and CDR2 from the germline V gene are SGHVS and FQNEAQ. CDR3 sequence reads: CASSLVRGQGRHEQYF. CDR3 DNA sequence: TGTGCCAGCAGCTTAGTTCGGGGACAGGGCCGACACGAGCAGTACTTC.

This sequence joins TRBV12-3 or TRBV12-4 and TRBJ2-7; possible D gene TRBD2, 6 bases. The germline V and J ends were trimmed by 1 base and 6 bases, with 13 bases remaining between them. The CDR3 totals 14 residues. The CDR3 protein is CASSLVGEVGEQYF. DNA for the CDR3: TGTGCCAGCAGTTTAGTGGGGGAGGTCGGCGAGCAGTACTTC.

The gene calls are TRBV20-1 and TRBJ2-1, with a tentative D call TRBD2 (5 bases). Germline CDR1 reads DFQATT; CDR2 reads SNEGSKA (reference sequence). CDR3 length: 12 amino acids. Deletions cut 5 bases from V and 8 bases from J, with 13 bases between. CDR3 protein: CSAAGPLDEQFF. Written as DNA, the CDR3 is TGCAGTGCTGCGGGCCCCTTGGATGAGCAGTTCTTC.